The following is a TCR beta chain sequence with its context. Clones were read by immunoSEQ multiplex PCR, and TCRdb kept only the in-frame ones, dropping some. The sample shows some 170,000 clones, more than 75% of them seen only once. V was trimmed by 4 bases and J by 4 bases, leaving 4 bases between them. Germline V gene lookup returns CDR1 MNHEY and CDR2 SVGEGT. The CDR3 sequence is 11 residues long. These data originate in a study of blood T cell repertoires in COVID-19. Study at large: T cells, B-cell-depleted T cells, or PBMCs supplied cDNA or gDNA.

The receptor was derived from a woman in her seventies with COVID-19, enrolled during active disease. Source material: peripheral blood. The chain combines TRBV6-2 or TRBV6-3 with TRBJ2-5; D ambiguous. CDR3 residues: CASSFLETQYF. The CDR3 DNA is TGTGCCAGCAGTTTCTTAGAGACCCAGTACTTC.